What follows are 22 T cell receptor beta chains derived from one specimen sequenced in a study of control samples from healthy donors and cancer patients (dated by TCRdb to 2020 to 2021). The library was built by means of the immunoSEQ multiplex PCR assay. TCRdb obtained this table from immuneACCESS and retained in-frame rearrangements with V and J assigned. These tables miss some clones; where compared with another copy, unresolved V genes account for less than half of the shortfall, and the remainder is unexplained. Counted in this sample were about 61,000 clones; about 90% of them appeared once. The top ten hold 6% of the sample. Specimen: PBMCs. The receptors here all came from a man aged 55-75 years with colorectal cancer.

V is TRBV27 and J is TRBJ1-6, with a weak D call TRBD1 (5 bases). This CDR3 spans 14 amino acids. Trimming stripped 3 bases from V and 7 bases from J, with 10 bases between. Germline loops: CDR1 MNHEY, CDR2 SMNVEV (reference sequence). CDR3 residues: CASSLGLGNSPLHF. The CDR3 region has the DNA TGTGCCAGCAGTTTGGGGCTGGGCAATTCACCCCTCCACTTT.

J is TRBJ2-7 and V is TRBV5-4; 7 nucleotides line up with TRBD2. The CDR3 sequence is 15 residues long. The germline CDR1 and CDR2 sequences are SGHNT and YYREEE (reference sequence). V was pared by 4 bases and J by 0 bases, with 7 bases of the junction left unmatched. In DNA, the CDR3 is TGTGCCAGCAGCCAGGGACTATCAAGCTCCTACGAGCAGTACTTC. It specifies CASSQGLSSSYEQYF.

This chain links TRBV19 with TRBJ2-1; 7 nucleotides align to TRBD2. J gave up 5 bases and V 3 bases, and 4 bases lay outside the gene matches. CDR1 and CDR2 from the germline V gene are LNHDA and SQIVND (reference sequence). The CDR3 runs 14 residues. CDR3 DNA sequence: TGTGCCAGTAGTATTGTCGCGGGGGACAATGAGCAGTTCTTC. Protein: CASSIVAGDNEQFF.

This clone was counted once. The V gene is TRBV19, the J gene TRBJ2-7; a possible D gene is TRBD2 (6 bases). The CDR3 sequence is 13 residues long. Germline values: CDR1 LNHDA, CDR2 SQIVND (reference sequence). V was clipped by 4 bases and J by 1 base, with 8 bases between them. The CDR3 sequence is CASSREASYEQYF. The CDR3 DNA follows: TGTGCCAGTAGTAGGGAGGCTTCCTACGAGCAGTACTTC.

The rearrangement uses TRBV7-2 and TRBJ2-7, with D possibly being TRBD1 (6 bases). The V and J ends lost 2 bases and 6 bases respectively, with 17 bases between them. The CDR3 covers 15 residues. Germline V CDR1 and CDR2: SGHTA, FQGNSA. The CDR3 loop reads CASSLWTDSRAEQYF. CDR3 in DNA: TGTGCCAGCAGCTTATGGACAGACTCACGGGCCGAGCAGTACTTC.

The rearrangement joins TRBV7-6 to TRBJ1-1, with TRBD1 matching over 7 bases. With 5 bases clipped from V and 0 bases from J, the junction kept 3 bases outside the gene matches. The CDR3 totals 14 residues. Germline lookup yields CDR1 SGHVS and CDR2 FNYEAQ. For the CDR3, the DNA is TGTGCCAGCAGCCCCGGGACAGTGAACACTGAAGCTTTCTTT. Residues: CASSPGTVNTEAFF.

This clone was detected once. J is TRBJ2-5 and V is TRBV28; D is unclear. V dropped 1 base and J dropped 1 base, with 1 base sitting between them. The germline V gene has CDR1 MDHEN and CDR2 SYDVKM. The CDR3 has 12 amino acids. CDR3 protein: CASSLFQETQYF. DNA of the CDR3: TGTGCCAGCAGTTTATTCCAAGAGACCCAGTACTTC.

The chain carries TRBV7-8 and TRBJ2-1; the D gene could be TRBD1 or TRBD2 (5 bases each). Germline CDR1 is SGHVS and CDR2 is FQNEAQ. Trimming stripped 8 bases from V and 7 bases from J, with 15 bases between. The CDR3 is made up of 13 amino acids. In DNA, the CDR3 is TGTGCCAGCCTTGGGGGAAAAAAGAATGAGCAGTTCTTC. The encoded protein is CASLGGKKNEQFF.

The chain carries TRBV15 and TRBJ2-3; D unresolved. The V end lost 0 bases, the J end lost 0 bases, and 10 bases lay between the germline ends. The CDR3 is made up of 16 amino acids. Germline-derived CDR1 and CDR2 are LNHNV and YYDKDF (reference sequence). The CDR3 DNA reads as TGTGCCACCAGCAGAGATCGGAGTCCTAGCACAGATACGCAGTATTTT. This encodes CATSRDRSPSTDTQYF.

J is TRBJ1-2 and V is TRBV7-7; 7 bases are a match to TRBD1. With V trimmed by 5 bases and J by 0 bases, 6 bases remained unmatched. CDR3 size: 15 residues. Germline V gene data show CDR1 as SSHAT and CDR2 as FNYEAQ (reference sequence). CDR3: CASSLRQGSNYGYTF. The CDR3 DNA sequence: TGTGCCAGCAGCCTTCGACAGGGTTCTAACTATGGCTACACCTTC.

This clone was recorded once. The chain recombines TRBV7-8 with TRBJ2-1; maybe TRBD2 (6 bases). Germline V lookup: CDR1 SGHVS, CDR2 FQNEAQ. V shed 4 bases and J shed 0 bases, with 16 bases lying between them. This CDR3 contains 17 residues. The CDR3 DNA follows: TGTGCCAGCAGCTCCACAAGGGACTCTAGCTCCTACAATGAGCAGTTCTTC. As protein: CASSSTRDSSSYNEQFF. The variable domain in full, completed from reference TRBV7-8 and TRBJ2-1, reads GAGVSQSPRYKVAKRGQDVALRCDPISGHVSLFWYQQALGQGPEFLTYFQNEAQLDKSGLPSDRFFAERPEGSVSTLKIQRTQQEDSAVYLCASSSTRDSSSYNEQFFGPGTRLTVL.

CDR3 sequence (DNA): TGTGCCAGCAGCCAAGCCGGGACTAGCGGGGTTGGTAAGACCCAGTACTTC. Encoded protein: CASSQAGTSGVGKTQYF. This chain uses TRBV3-1 (or the pseudogene TRBV3-2) with TRBJ2-5, with 13 bases identical to TRBD2. The V and J ends lost 1 base and 6 bases, in that order; junction bases with no gene match: 8. This CDR3 is built from 17 residues. Germline values: CDR1 LGHDT, CDR2 YNNKEL (reference sequence).

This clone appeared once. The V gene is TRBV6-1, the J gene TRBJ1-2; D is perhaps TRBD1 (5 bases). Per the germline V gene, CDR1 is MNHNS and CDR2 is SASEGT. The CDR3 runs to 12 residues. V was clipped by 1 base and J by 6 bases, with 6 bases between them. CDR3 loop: CASSEVGDGYTF. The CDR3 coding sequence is TGTGCCAGCAGTGAAGTAGGGGATGGCTACACCTTC.

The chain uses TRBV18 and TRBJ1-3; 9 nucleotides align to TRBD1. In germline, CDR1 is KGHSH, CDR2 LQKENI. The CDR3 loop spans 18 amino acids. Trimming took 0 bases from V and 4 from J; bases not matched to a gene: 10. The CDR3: CASSPPGQGQIFGNTIYF. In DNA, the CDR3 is TGTGCCAGCTCACCACCGGGACAGGGTCAAATCTTCGGAAACACCATATATTTT.

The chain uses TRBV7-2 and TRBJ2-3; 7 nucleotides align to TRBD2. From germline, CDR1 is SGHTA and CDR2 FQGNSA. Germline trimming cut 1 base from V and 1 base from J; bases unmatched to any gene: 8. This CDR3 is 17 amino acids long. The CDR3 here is CASSLGRGVGGTDTQYF. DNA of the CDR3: TGTGCCAGCAGCTTAGGCCGGGGGGTGGGTGGCACAGATACGCAGTATTTT. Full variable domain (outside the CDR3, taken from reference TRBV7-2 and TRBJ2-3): GAGVSQSPSNKVTEKGKDVELRCDPISGHTALYWYRQSLGQGLEFLIYFQGNSAPDKSGLPSDRFSAERTGGSVSTLTIQRTQQEDSAVYLCASSLGRGVGGTDTQYFGPGTRLTVL.

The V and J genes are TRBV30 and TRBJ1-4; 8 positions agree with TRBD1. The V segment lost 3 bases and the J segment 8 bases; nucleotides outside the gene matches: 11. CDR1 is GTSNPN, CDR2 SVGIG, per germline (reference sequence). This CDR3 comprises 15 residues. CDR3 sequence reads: CAWSLRQGASEKLFF. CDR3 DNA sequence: TGTGCCTGGAGCCTGCGGCAGGGGGCAAGCGAAAAACTGTTTTTT. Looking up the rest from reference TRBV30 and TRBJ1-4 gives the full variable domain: SQTIHQWPATLVQPVGSPLSLECTVEGTSNPNLYWYRQAAGRGLQLLFYSVGIGQISSEVPQNLSASRPQDRQFILSSKKLLLSDSGFYLCAWSLRQGASEKLFFGSGTQLSVL.

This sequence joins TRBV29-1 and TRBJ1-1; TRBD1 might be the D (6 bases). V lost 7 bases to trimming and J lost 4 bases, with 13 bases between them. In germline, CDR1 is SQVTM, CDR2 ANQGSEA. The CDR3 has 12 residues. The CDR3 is CSGGQLGTEAFF. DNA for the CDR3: TGCAGCGGCGGACAGCTCGGCACTGAAGCTTTCTTT. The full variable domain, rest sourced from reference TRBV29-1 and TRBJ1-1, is SAVISQKPSRDICQRGTSLTIQCQVDSQVTMMFWYRQQPGQSLTLIATANQGSEATYESGFVIDKFPISRPNLTFSTLTVSNMSPEDSSIYLCSGGQLGTEAFFGQGTRLTVV.

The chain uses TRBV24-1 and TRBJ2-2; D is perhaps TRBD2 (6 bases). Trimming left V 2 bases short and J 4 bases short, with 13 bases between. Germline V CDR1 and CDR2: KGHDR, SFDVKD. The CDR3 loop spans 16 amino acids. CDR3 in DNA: TGTGCCACCAGTGATTCCCGGTGGGGGGTCACCGGGGAGCTGTTTTTT. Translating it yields CATSDSRWGVTGELFF.

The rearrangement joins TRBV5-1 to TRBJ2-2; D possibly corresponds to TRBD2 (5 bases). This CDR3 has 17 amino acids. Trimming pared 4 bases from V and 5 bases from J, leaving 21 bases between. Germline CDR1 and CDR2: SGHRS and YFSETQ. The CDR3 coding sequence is TGCGCCAGCAGCCTGACGGGGAGTCTACGAGGGACCGGGGAGCTGTTTTTT. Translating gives CASSLTGSLRGTGELFF.

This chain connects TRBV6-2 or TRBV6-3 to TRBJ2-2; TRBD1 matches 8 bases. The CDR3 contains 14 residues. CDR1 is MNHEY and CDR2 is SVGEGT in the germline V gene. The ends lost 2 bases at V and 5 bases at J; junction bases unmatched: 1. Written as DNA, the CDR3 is TGTGCCAGCAGTTACCGGACAGGGACCGGGGAGCTGTTTTTT. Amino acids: CASSYRTGTGELFF.

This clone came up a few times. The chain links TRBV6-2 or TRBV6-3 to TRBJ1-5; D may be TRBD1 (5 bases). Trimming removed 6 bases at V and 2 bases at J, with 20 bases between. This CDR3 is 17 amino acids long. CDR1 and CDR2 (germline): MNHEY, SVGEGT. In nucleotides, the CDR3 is TGTGCCAGCAGCCACGGAGTCAGCGGGGCGGGCAATCAGCCCCAGCATTTT. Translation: CASSHGVSGAGNQPQHF.

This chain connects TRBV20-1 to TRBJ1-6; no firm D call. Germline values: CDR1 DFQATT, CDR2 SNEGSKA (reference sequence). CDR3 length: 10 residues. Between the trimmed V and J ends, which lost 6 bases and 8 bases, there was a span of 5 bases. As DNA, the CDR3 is TGCAGTGCCGGAGATTCACCCCTCCACTTT. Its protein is CSAGDSPLHF.